This TCR beta chain was sequenced in a study of cytomegalovirus exposure and HLA in healthy donors. Study outcomes and limitations: More clonal expansion characterized HLA-associated TCR beta chains than equally common others in a later analysis.

60 Vbeta and 13 Jbeta primers were used in PCR. Generated by immunoSEQ multiplex PCR, the TCRdb table keeps only in-frame clones and is missing some. The data show more than 65,000 clones, over 70% seen once. Worth noting for this clone: The antigen remains undetermined.

The germline V gene has CDR1 SQVTM and CDR2 ANQGSEA. The CDR3 is 15 residues long. The V gene lost 7 bases and the J gene lost 6 bases, with 22 bases spanning the gap. This clonotype was sampled from a man in his forties in good health and CMV-seronegative. The sample consisted of PBMCs. The chain recombines TRBV29-1 with TRBJ1-5; weak D call: TRBD1 (5 bases). In nucleotides, the CDR3 is TGCAGCGCGCGAAATCGGGAGTGGGGCAGTCAGCCCCAGCATTTT. This encodes CSARNREWGSQPQHF.